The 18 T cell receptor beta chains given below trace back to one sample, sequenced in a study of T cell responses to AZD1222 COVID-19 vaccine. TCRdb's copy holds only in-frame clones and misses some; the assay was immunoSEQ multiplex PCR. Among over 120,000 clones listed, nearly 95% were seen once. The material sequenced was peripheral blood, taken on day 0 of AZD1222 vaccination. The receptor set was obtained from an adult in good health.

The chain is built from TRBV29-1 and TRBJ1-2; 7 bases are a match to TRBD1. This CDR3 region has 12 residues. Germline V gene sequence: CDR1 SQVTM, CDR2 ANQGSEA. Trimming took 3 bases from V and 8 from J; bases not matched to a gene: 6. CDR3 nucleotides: TGCAGCGTTGAGACAGGGCTTAAAGGCTACACCTTC. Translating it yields CSVETGLKGYTF. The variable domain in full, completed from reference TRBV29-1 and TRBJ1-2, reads SAVISQKPSRDICQRGTSLTIQCQVDSQVTMMFWYRQQPGQSLTLIATANQGSEATYESGFVIDKFPISRPNLTFSTLTVSNMSPEDSSIYLCSVETGLKGYTFGSGTRLTVV.

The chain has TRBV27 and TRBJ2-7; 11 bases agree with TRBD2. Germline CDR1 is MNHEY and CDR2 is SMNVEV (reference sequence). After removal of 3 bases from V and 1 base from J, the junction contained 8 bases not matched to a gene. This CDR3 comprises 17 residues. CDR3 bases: TGTGCCAGCAGTTTGACACTAGCGGGAGCTGGGTCCTACGAGCAGTACTTC. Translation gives CASSLTLAGAGSYEQYF.

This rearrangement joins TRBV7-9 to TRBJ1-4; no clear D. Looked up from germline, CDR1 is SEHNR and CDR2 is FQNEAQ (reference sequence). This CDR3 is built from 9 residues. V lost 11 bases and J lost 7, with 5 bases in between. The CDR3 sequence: CAAGEKLFF. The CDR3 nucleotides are TGTGCCGCAGGTGAAAAACTGTTTTTT.

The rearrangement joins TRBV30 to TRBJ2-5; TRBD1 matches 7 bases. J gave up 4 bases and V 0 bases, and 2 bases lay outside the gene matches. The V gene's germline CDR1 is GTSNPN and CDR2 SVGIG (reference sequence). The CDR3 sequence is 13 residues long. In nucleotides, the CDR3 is TGTGCCTGGAGTGTACAGGGGCGAGAGACCCAGTACTTC. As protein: CAWSVQGRETQYF.

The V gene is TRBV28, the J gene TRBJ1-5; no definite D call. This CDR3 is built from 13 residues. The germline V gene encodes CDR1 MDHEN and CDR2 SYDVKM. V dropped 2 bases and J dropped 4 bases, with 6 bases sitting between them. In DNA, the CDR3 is TGTGCCAGCAGTTTAAGGGAGAATCAGCCCCAGCATTTT. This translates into CASSLRENQPQHF.

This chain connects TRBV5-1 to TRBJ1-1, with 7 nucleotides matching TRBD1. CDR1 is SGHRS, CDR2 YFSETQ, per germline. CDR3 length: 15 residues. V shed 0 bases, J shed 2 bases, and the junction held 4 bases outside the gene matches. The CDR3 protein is CASSLEDRANTEAFF. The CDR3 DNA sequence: TGCGCCAGCAGCTTGGAAGACAGGGCTAACACTGAAGCTTTCTTT.

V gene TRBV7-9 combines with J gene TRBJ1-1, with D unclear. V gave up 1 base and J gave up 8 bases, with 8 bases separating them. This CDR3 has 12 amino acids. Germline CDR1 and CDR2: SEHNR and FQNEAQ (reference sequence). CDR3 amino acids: CASSLEEGEAFF. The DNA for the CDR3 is TGTGCCAGCAGCTTAGAAGAGGGAGAAGCTTTCTTT.

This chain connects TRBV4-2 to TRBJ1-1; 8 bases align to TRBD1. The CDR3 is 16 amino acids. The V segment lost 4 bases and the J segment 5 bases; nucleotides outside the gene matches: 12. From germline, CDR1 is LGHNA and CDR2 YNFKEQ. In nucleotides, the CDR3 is TGTGCCAGCAGCCTCTCATATGCAGGGGGCTTGACTGAAGCTTTCTTT. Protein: CASSLSYAGGLTEAFF.

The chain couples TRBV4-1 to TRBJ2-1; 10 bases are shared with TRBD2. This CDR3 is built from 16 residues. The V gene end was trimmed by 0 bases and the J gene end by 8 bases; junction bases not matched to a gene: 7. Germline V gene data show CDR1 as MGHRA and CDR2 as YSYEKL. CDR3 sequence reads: CASSQEGNLAGDEQFF. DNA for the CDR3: TGCGCCAGCAGCCAAGAAGGTAACCTAGCGGGAGATGAGCAGTTCTTC.

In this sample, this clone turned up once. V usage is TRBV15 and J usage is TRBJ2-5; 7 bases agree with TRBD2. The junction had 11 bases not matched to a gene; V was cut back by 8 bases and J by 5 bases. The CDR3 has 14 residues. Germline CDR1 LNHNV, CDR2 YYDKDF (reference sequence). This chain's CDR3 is CATRDSGLRETQYF. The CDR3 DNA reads TGTGCCACCCGAGATAGCGGGTTACGGGAGACCCAGTACTTC.

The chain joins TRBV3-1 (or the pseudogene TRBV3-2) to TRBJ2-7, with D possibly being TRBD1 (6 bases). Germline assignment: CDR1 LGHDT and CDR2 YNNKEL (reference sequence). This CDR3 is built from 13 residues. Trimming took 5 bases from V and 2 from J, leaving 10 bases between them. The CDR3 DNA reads TGTGCCAGCAGCGTCAGGGGAGCCTACGAGCAGTACTTC. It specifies CASSVRGAYEQYF.

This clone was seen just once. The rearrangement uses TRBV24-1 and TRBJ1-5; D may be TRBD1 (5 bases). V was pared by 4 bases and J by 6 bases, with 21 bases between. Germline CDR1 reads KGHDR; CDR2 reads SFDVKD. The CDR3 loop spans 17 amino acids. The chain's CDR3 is CATSDPGVDSGGQPQHF. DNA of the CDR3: TGTGCCACCAGTGACCCGGGGGTCGACTCTGGTGGTCAGCCCCAGCATTTT.

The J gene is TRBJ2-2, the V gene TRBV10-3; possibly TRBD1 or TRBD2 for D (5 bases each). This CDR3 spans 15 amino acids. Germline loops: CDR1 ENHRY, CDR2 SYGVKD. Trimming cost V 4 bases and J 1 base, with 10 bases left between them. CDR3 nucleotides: TGTGCCATCAGTGTTGGGGGAATGAACACCGGGGAGCTGTTTTTT. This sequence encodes CAISVGGMNTGELFF.

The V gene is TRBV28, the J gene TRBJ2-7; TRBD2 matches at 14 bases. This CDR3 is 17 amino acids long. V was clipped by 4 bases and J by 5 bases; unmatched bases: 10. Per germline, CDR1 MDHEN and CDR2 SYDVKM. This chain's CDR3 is CASSSNSGTSGSNEQYF. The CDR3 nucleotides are TGTGCCAGCAGTTCCAACTCCGGGACTAGCGGGAGCAACGAGCAGTACTTC. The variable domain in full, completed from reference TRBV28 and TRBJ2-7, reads DVKVTQSSRYLVKRTGEKVFLECVQDMDHENMFWYRQDPGLGLRLIYFSYDVKMKEKGDIPEGYSVSREKKERFSLILESASTNQTSMYLCASSSNSGTSGSNEQYFGPGTRLTVT.

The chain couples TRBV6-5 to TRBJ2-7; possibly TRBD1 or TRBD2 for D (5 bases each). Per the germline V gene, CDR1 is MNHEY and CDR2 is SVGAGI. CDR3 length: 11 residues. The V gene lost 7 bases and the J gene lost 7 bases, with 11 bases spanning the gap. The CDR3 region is CASTSWGEQYF. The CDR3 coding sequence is TGTGCCAGCACCTCCTGGGGGGAGCAGTACTTC.

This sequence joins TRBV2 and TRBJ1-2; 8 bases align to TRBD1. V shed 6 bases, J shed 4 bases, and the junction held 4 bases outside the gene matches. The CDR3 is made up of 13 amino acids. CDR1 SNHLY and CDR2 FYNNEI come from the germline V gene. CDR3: CASRPGQVYGYTF. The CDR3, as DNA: TGTGCCAGCAGGCCGGGACAGGTCTATGGCTACACCTTC.

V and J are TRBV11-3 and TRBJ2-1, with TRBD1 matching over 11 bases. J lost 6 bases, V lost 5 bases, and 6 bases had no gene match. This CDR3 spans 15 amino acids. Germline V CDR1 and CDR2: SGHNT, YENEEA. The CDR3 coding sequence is TGTGCCAGCAGCCGCGGACAGGGGGCCTCCAATGAGCAGTTCTTC. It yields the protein CASSRGQGASNEQFF.

This chain's CDR3 is CATRRVLSTEAFF. CDR3 DNA: TGTGCCACCCGCAGGGTTTTGAGCACTGAAGCTTTCTTT. The V gene is TRBV28, the J gene TRBJ1-1; D possibly corresponds to TRBD1 (5 bases). CDR1 is MDHEN, CDR2 SYDVKM, per germline. Trimming shortened V by 10 bases and J by 4 bases, and 16 bases separated the two germline ends. The length of the CDR3 is 13 residues. Variable domain in full (rest from reference TRBV28 and TRBJ1-1): DVKVTQSSRYLVKRTGEKVFLECVQDMDHENMFWYRQDPGLGLRLIYFSYDVKMKEKGDIPEGYSVSREKKERFSLILESASTNQTSMYLCATRRVLSTEAFFGQGTRLTVV.